The 27 T cell receptor beta chains in this list originate from one sample, sequenced in a study of graft-versus-host responses after intestinal transplantation (dated by TCRdb to about 2021). The method behind the library was the immunoSEQ multiplex PCR assay. This is the immuneACCESS table as TCRdb keeps it, with only in-frame sequences that have V and J called. A part of the clones is gone; compared with another copy, unresolved V genes explain less than half, and the rest is unexplained. The sample table contains about 43,000 clones; only one count was recorded for approximately 94% of them. The ten largest clonotypes hold 1.6% of the sample. The specimen comprised PBMCs, sampled approximately 360 days after intestinal transplant. These TCRs come from a human patient who received an intestinal transplant, so some T cells may come from the graft donor.

V is TRBV5-4 and J is TRBJ2-5, with a possible D match to TRBD1 (6 bases). Germline-derived CDR1 and CDR2 are SGHNT and YYREEE (reference sequence). The CDR3 has 13 amino acids. V lost 0 bases, J lost 7 bases, and 10 bases lay in between. CDR3 sequence reads: CASSLDRVGTQYF. The CDR3 DNA follows: TGTGCCAGCAGCTTGGACAGGGTGGGGACCCAGTACTTC.

CDR3: CAISYNPQETQYF. DNA of the CDR3: TGTGCCATCAGCTACAACCCCCAAGAGACCCAGTACTTC. V usage is TRBV10-3 and J usage is TRBJ2-5; D uncertain. The V end lost 6 bases, the J end lost 1 base, and 9 bases lay between the germline ends. Germline V gene data show CDR1 as ENHRY and CDR2 as SYGVKD. The CDR3 runs to 13 residues.

The chain has TRBV5-1 and TRBJ2-4, with 12 bases matching TRBD2. The CDR3 contains 16 residues. Trimming took 2 bases from V and 7 from J; bases not matched to a gene: 7. Germline CDR1 SGHRS, CDR2 YFSETQ. CDR3 bases: TGCGCCAGCAGCTTATCTCTAGCGGGGGGGCCGAACATTCAGTACTTC. This sequence encodes CASSLSLAGGPNIQYF.

This rearrangement joins TRBV27 to TRBJ2-7, with 10 bases lining up with TRBD1. Germline CDR1 MNHEY, CDR2 SMNVEV (reference sequence). J gave up 5 bases and V 2 bases, and 6 bases lay outside the gene matches. This CDR3 spans 15 amino acids. This CDR3 reads CASSLGEGTGDEQYF. CDR3 coding DNA: TGTGCCAGCAGTTTAGGGGAAGGGACAGGGGACGAGCAGTACTTC.

The V call is TRBV2, the J call TRBJ1-2; the D is unclear. V lost 7 bases, J lost 2 bases, and 11 bases lay in between. The CDR3 has 13 amino acids. Germline-derived CDR1 and CDR2 are SNHLY and FYNNEI. The CDR3 DNA reads TGTGCCAGCAAGGAAGGAGGCAACTATGGCTACACCTTC. Translating it yields CASKEGGNYGYTF.

The V and J genes are TRBV9 and TRBJ2-1, with a weak D call TRBD2 (6 bases). Trimming shortened V by 3 bases and J by 1 base, and 14 bases separated the two germline ends. Germline-derived CDR1 and CDR2 are SGDLS and YYNGEE. CDR3 length: 16 residues. In DNA form, the CDR3 reads TGTGCCAGCAGCGACTTCTTAGCGGAGTCCTACAATGAGCAGTTCTTC. It codes for CASSDFLAESYNEQFF.

The chain employs TRBV23-1 and TRBJ2-2; a possible D gene is TRBD1 (5 bases). TRBV23-1 is an ORF, and what it does is uncertain. The CDR3 has 12 amino acids. The V and J ends lost 8 bases and 5 bases respectively, with 9 bases between them. CDR3 sequence: CASAPGTGELFF. DNA of the CDR3: TGCGCCAGCGCCCCAGGGACCGGGGAGCTGTTTTTT.

The rearrangement links TRBV6-6 to TRBJ2-7; 9 nucleotides line up with TRBD1. The V gene's germline CDR1 is MNHNY and CDR2 SVGAGI (reference sequence). V shed 6 bases, J shed 3 bases, and the junction held 6 bases outside the gene matches. The CDR3 loop spans 14 amino acids. This chain's CDR3 is CASSVDRGHYEQYF. The CDR3 DNA sequence: TGTGCCAGCAGCGTGGACAGGGGCCACTACGAGCAGTACTTC.

The chain couples TRBV10-3 to TRBJ2-2; 7 nucleotides align to TRBD1. Germline CDR1 reads ENHRY; CDR2 reads SYGVKD. The CDR3 length is 17 residues. V lost 0 bases, J lost 6 bases, and 10 bases stayed unmatched. As DNA, the CDR3 is TGTGCCATCAGTGAGTCCCCTCAGACAGGGCTGGCCGGGGAGCTGTTTTTT. Its protein is CAISESPQTGLAGELFF.

The chain uses TRBV5-1 and TRBJ2-6; tentative D call: TRBD1 (5 bases). The CDR3 is 17 amino acids. Trimming shortened V by 3 bases and J by 2 bases, and 15 bases separated the two germline ends. The germline V gene has CDR1 SGHRS and CDR2 YFSETQ. The CDR3 nucleotides read TGCGCCAGCAGCTCCCGAGGCCCAGGGACTGGGGCCAACGTCCTGACTTTC. This sequence encodes CASSSRGPGTGANVLTF.

This chain joins TRBV4-1 and TRBJ2-1, with 8 bases aligning to TRBD2. The CDR3 runs 14 residues. V was clipped by 2 bases and J by 8 bases; unmatched bases: 5. CDR1 is MGHRA, CDR2 YSYEKL, per germline. CDR3 DNA sequence: TGCGCCAGCAGCCAACCTAGCGGGCACTATGAGCAGTTCTTC. Encoded protein: CASSQPSGHYEQFF.

This clone was counted once. For the CDR3, the DNA is TGTGCCAGCAGGACGGGAGGGGGGCAAGAGACCCAGTACTTC. Encoded protein: CASRTGGGQETQYF. The rearrangement links TRBV6-5 to TRBJ2-5; 8 bases match TRBD2. Per germline, CDR1 MNHEY and CDR2 SVGAGI. V shed 6 bases, J shed 2 bases, and the junction held 5 bases outside the gene matches. The CDR3 spans 14 residues.

The V call is TRBV15, the J call TRBJ2-7; possible D gene TRBD2, 6 bases. In germline, CDR1 is LNHNV, CDR2 YYDKDF (reference sequence). The ends were cut back, 4 bases at V and 1 base at J, with 14 bases in the middle. The CDR3 sequence is 15 residues long. CDR3 region: CATSTGIGSSYEQYF. The CDR3 bases are TGTGCCACCAGCACCGGAATCGGGAGTTCCTACGAGCAGTACTTC.

V usage is TRBV7-2 and J usage is TRBJ2-2; perhaps TRBD1 as D (6 bases). The CDR3 is 16 amino acids. CDR1 is SGHTA and CDR2 is FQGNSA in the germline V gene. The V end lost 4 bases, the J end lost 0 bases, and 12 bases lay between the germline ends. Here the CDR3 reads CASSSRDTANTGELFF. The CDR3 DNA sequence: TGTGCCAGCAGCTCCCGGGACACGGCGAACACCGGGGAGCTGTTTTTT.

The chain links TRBV5-1 to TRBJ2-1, with a tentative D call TRBD2 (6 bases). Deletions cut 7 bases from V and 9 bases from J, with 20 bases between. Germline V lookup: CDR1 SGHRS, CDR2 YFSETQ. CDR3 length equals 14 residues. In DNA, the CDR3 is TGCGCCAGCCGCTCGGGAGTAGTCTCGGGTGAGCAGTTCTTC. This gives the protein CASRSGVVSGEQFF.

This chain joins TRBV27 and TRBJ2-1, with D maybe TRBD1 (6 bases). CDR3 length: 16 residues. Per the germline V gene, CDR1 is MNHEY and CDR2 is SMNVEV (reference sequence). V lost 2 bases, J lost 1 base, and 12 bases lay in between. The CDR3 spells CASSLEWGRSYNEQFF. The CDR3 DNA is TGTGCCAGCAGTTTAGAGTGGGGGCGGTCCTACAATGAGCAGTTCTTC.

This chain joins TRBV28 and TRBJ2-2; D may be TRBD1 or TRBD2 (5 bases each). Germline loops: CDR1 MDHEN, CDR2 SYDVKM. The CDR3 is 16 amino acids. The V and J ends lost 6 bases and 2 bases respectively, with 16 bases between them. The CDR3 region has the DNA TGTGCCAGCAGACTCGCCGGGACGGCCAACACCGGGGAGCTGTTTTTT. Amino acids: CASRLAGTANTGELFF.

The genes are TRBV18 and TRBJ1-6; D is possibly TRBD1 (5 bases). Germline CDR1 reads KGHSH; CDR2 reads LQKENI. The CDR3 is made up of 20 amino acids. V dropped 2 bases and J dropped 0 bases, with 20 bases sitting between them. CDR3 region: CASSPGSRGGRSSYNSPLHF. DNA of the CDR3: TGTGCCAGCTCACCAGGATCGAGGGGCGGTCGAAGCTCCTATAATTCACCCCTCCACTTT.

The rearrangement uses TRBV6-5 and TRBJ2-7; D is perhaps TRBD2 (6 bases). The CDR3 has 14 amino acids. The germline gives CDR1 MNHEY, CDR2 SVGAGI. V lost 0 bases and J 4 bases, leaving 10 bases between the germline ends. The DNA for the CDR3 is TGTGCCAGCAGTTACTCTCAGGGAGGATACGAGCAGTACTTC. As protein: CASSYSQGGYEQYF.

The chain uses TRBV6-1 and TRBJ1-4; TRBD1 might be the D (5 bases). The CDR3 is 15 amino acids. V lost 6 bases and J lost 0, with 11 bases in between. In germline, CDR1 is MNHNS, CDR2 SASEGT. This CDR3 is CASSGVGATNEKLFF. CDR3 in DNA: TGTGCCAGCAGCGGCGTGGGGGCAACTAATGAAAAACTGTTTTTT.

J is TRBJ2-7 and V is TRBV7-9; 8 bases are a match to TRBD1. The CDR3 has 14 residues. CDR1 and CDR2 from the germline V gene are SEHNR and FQNEAQ (reference sequence). V gave up 5 bases and J gave up 4 bases; unmatched junction bases: 7. The CDR3 region has the DNA TGTGCCAGCAGCGTCAGGGGGCGCATGTACGAGCAGTACTTC. This sequence encodes CASSVRGRMYEQYF.

The chain recombines TRBV5-4 with TRBJ2-7; the match to TRBD2 covers 12 bases. Germline CDR1 reads SGHNT; CDR2 reads YYREEE (reference sequence). The CDR3 runs 15 residues. Losses at the gene ends were 4 bases for V and 0 bases for J; bases not matched to a gene: 2. The CDR3 loop reads CASSKGLAGSYEQYF. CDR3 nucleotide sequence: TGTGCCAGCAGCAAGGGACTAGCGGGCTCCTACGAGCAGTACTTC.

The chain employs TRBV9 and TRBJ2-5; 9 bases map to TRBD2. CDR3 length: 16 amino acids. Looked up from germline, CDR1 is SGDLS and CDR2 is YYNGEE. V was clipped by 4 bases and J by 7 bases; unmatched bases: 14. CDR3 amino acids: CASSTSAGGPSRTQYF. The CDR3, as DNA: TGTGCCAGCAGCACCTCAGCGGGGGGTCCTTCCAGGACCCAGTACTTC.

This sequence joins TRBV9 and TRBJ2-1, with D perhaps being TRBD1 or TRBD2 (5 bases each). This CDR3 is 13 amino acids long. Trimming removed 3 bases at V and 7 bases at J, with 11 bases between. CDR1 SGDLS and CDR2 YYNGEE come from the germline V gene. CDR3 bases: TGTGCCAGCAGCGAGGGACCCTCAAATGAGCAGTTCTTC. The encoded protein is CASSEGPSNEQFF. Variable domain in full (rest from reference TRBV9 and TRBJ2-1): DSGVTQTPKHLITATGQRVTLRCSPRSGDLSVYWYQQSLDQGLQFLIQYYNGEERAKGNILERFSAQQFPDLHSELNLSSLELGDSALYFCASSEGPSNEQFFGPGTRLTVL.

This sequence joins TRBV6-5 and TRBJ2-7; 7 bases fit TRBD1. The germline V gene has CDR1 MNHEY and CDR2 SVGAGI. CDR3 size: 14 residues. J was trimmed by 4 bases and V by 8 bases; bases with no gene match: 11. CDR3 coding DNA: TGTGCCAGCTACGAGACAGGGCGCCAATACGAGCAGTACTTC. Translated, it gives CASYETGRQYEQYF.

The chain uses TRBV13 and TRBJ2-7, with TRBD1 matching 8 bases. The germline V gene encodes CDR1 PRHDT and CDR2 FYEKMQ (reference sequence). This CDR3 has 15 amino acids. Germline trimming cut 6 bases from V and 4 bases from J; bases unmatched to any gene: 11. CDR3 sequence: CASSPGQGRRYEQYF. The CDR3 coding sequence is TGTGCCAGCAGTCCCGGACAGGGTCGAAGATACGAGCAGTACTTC.

The chain joins TRBV5-1 to TRBJ2-7; no reliable D call. Germline CDR1 and CDR2: SGHRS and YFSETQ. This CDR3 has 12 residues. Between the trimmed V and J ends, which lost 3 bases and 5 bases, there was a span of 9 bases. As DNA, the CDR3 is TGCGCCAGCAGCTCGACATACAACGAGCAGTACTTC. Its translation: CASSSTYNEQYF.